The 24 T cell receptor beta chains reported below all come from one sample, sequenced in a study of beta chain features in type 1 diabetes. The sequenced template was cDNA made from the entire isolated RNA. Sequencing used immunoSEQ multiplex PCR; TCRdb keeps in-frame clones, though not all of them. The sample contains about 340,000 clones, less than 9.5% of which appear only once. Sequences were obtained from central memory CD4+ T cells from blood. Receptor source: a woman aged 18-35 years in good health.

The chain recombines TRBV6-6 with TRBJ2-7; 8 bases fit TRBD1. V lost 2 bases and J lost 11; bases outside the gene matches: 8. The CDR3 extends over 13 amino acids. From germline, CDR1 is MNHNY and CDR2 SVGAGI (reference sequence). The CDR3 DNA is TGTGCCAGCAGTTACGGGGACAGGACCTTTAAGTACTTC. It yields the protein CASSYGDRTFKYF.

This clone has just a few counts. The V gene is TRBV18, the J gene TRBJ1-1, with 11 bases aligning to TRBD1. Trimming removed 5 bases from V and 4 bases from J; junction bases left unmatched: 3. Germline CDR1 is KGHSH and CDR2 is LQKENI. This CDR3 comprises 14 residues. CDR3 bases: TGTGCCAGCTCAAAGGGACAGGGGGTCACTGAAGCTTTCTTT. It encodes CASSKGQGVTEAFF.

V and J are TRBV7-2 and TRBJ2-5; 9 bases fit TRBD2. CDR3 size: 15 residues. CDR1 is SGHTA and CDR2 is FQGNSA in the germline V gene. Germline trimming cut 3 bases from V and 5 bases from J; bases unmatched to any gene: 7. CDR3 sequence reads: CASSLVAGGRETQYF. The DNA of the CDR3 is TGTGCCAGCAGCTTGGTCGCGGGAGGGCGGGAGACCCAGTACTTC.

This clone came up a few times. The gene calls are TRBV4-3 and TRBJ2-7; TRBD2 aligns across 10 bases. Germline V gene lookup returns CDR1 LGHNA and CDR2 YSLEER. V lost 4 bases and J lost 7; bases outside the gene matches: 10. The CDR3 runs 15 residues. In DNA form, the CDR3 reads TGCGCCAGCAGCCGAACTAGCGGGAACCAGGGAGAGCAGTACTTC. Translation: CASSRTSGNQGEQYF.

This clone was detected only a few times. The rearrangement joins TRBV7-2 to TRBJ2-3; 7 nucleotides align to TRBD1. The J segment lost 2 bases and the V segment lost 7 bases, leaving 6 bases of the junction unmatched. The CDR3 consists of 14 residues. Germline CDR1 SGHTA, CDR2 FQGNSA. This CDR3 reads CASNEQGNTDTQYF. In DNA form, the CDR3 reads TGTGCCAGCAACGAACAGGGGAACACAGATACGCAGTATTTT.

To note about this clone: Other nucleotide sequences from this sample produce the same CDR3. The chain has TRBV20-1 and TRBJ2-7; D remains unclear. Germline CDR1 and CDR2: DFQATT and SNEGSKA (reference sequence). Between the trimmed V and J ends, which lost 0 bases and 3 bases, there was a span of 3 bases. The CDR3 contains 11 residues. The CDR3 is CSARDGYEQYF. CDR3 nucleotide sequence: TGCAGTGCTAGAGACGGCTACGAGCAGTACTTC.

This clone was found a few times. The chain joins TRBV27 to TRBJ2-7; 10 bases map to TRBD1. After removal of 9 bases from V and 4 bases from J, the junction contained 9 bases not matched to a gene. Looked up from germline, CDR1 is MNHEY and CDR2 is SMNVEV (reference sequence). This CDR3 spans 14 amino acids. CDR3 in DNA: TGTGCCAGGACACCGGGACAGGGGAAGTACGAGCAGTACTTC. This sequence encodes CARTPGQGKYEQYF.

This sequence joins TRBV11-2 and TRBJ2-7, with D unresolved. Per the germline V gene, CDR1 is SGHAT and CDR2 is FQNNGV. The CDR3 covers 14 residues. V shed 1 base and J shed 4 bases, with 11 bases lying between them. CDR3 sequence: CASSLAGKYYEQYF. CDR3 sequence (DNA): TGTGCCAGCAGCTTAGCTGGGAAATATTACGAGCAGTACTTC. Looking up the rest from reference TRBV11-2 and TRBJ2-7 gives the full variable domain: EAGVAQSPRYKIIEKRQSVAFWCNPISGHATLYWYQQILGQGPKLLIQFQNNGVVDDSQLPKDRFSAERLKGVDSTLKIQPAKLEDSAVYLCASSLAGKYYEQYFGPGTRLTVT.

The chain carries TRBV4-1 and TRBJ1-1; TRBD1 matches 7 bases. Germline V gene sequence: CDR1 MGHRA, CDR2 YSYEKL. Losses at the gene ends were 7 bases for V and 4 bases for J; bases not matched to a gene: 9. There are 14 residues in the CDR3. The DNA for the CDR3 is TGCGCCAGCACCCCAACAGGGGCTAGCACTGAAGCTTTCTTT. This sequence encodes CASTPTGASTEAFF.

CDR3 in amino acids: CAISPGSYSYNEQFF. The DNA for the CDR3 is TGTGCCATCAGTCCCGGGAGCTACTCCTACAATGAGCAGTTCTTC. This sequence joins TRBV10-3 and TRBJ2-1; D is perhaps TRBD2 (6 bases). The V and J ends lost 5 bases and 0 bases respectively, with 11 bases between them. Germline V gives CDR1 ENHRY, CDR2 SYGVKD. The CDR3 has 15 amino acids.

The V and J genes are TRBV15 and TRBJ2-7, with 8 bases identical to TRBD2. Germline CDR1 LNHNV, CDR2 YYDKDF (reference sequence). The CDR3 spans 16 residues. The V gene end was trimmed by 1 base and the J gene end by 5 bases; junction bases not matched to a gene: 10. In DNA, the CDR3 is TGTGCCACCAGCAGAGGGCTGGGCCTAGCGGGTGACGAGCAGTACTTC. It yields the protein CATSRGLGLAGDEQYF.

This clone was counted a few times. The genes are TRBV7-2 and TRBJ2-7; possibly TRBD2 for D (6 bases). V lost 1 base, J lost 3 bases, and 13 bases lay in between. The CDR3 is 15 residues long. Germline CDR1 reads SGHTA; CDR2 reads FQGNSA. The CDR3 loop reads CASSLGLALYYEQYF. In DNA form, the CDR3 reads TGTGCCAGCAGCTTAGGGCTAGCGTTATACTACGAGCAGTACTTC.

The CDR3 DNA sequence: TGTGCCACCGACCCGGGACAGAACACAGATACGCAGTATTTT. Translation: CATDPGQNTDTQYF. J is TRBJ2-3 and V is TRBV10-3; 7 bases are shared with TRBD1. CDR3 length: 14 amino acids. J was trimmed by 2 bases and V by 10 bases; bases with no gene match: 9. Germline CDR1 ENHRY, CDR2 SYGVKD.

This clone was counted a few times. The chain carries TRBV19 and TRBJ2-5, with 9 bases fitting TRBD1. The germline V gene has CDR1 LNHDA and CDR2 SQIVND (reference sequence). This CDR3 contains 16 residues. The trim removed 8 bases at V and 5 bases at J, leaving 15 bases unmatched. The CDR3 DNA follows: TGTGCCAGTTCTGACTCCGGGACAGGGAGGTTGGAGACCCAGTACTTC. Translating gives CASSDSGTGRLETQYF.

This rearrangement joins TRBV7-9 to TRBJ1-2; D gene unclear. CDR1 is SEHNR and CDR2 is FQNEAQ in the germline V gene (reference sequence). V was pared by 0 bases and J by 8 bases, with 13 bases between. This CDR3 has 14 residues. CDR3 sequence (DNA): TGTGCCAGCAGCTTAGCGGAGACTGTCCTCGGCTACACCTTC. It codes for CASSLAETVLGYTF.

The gene calls are TRBV9 and TRBJ1-2, with D perhaps TRBD1 (5 bases). V was clipped by 0 bases and J by 4 bases, with 10 bases between them. Germline V gene sequence: CDR1 SGDLS, CDR2 YYNGEE. This CDR3 has 14 residues. CDR3 DNA: TGTGCCAGCAGCGTAGCTGCGACAGCCTATGGCTACACCTTC. As protein: CASSVAATAYGYTF.

This clone turned up a few times. V gene TRBV15 combines with J gene TRBJ2-5, with a weak D call TRBD1 (6 bases). CDR1 is LNHNV, CDR2 YYDKDF, per germline (reference sequence). V gave up 2 bases and J gave up 2 bases, with 9 bases separating them. This CDR3 spans 14 amino acids. CDR3: CATSRTGNQETQYF. The CDR3 DNA reads TGTGCCACCAGCAGAACAGGGAATCAAGAGACCCAGTACTTC.

This clone was observed a few times. The sample has other DNA sequences that encode this CDR3 too. The DNA for the CDR3 is TGTGCCAGCTCACCTGGACAGGGTTGGAATGAGCAGTTCTTC. This sequence encodes CASSPGQGWNEQFF. The V and J genes are TRBV18 and TRBJ2-1, with TRBD1 identical over 8 bases. This CDR3 contains 14 residues. The J segment lost 7 bases and the V segment lost 3 bases, leaving 5 bases of the junction unmatched. CDR1 and CDR2 from the germline V gene are KGHSH and LQKENI.

V gene TRBV7-3 combines with J gene TRBJ1-3; no reliable D call. Trimming cost V 5 bases and J 0 bases, with 5 bases left between them. Looked up from germline, CDR1 is SGHTA and CDR2 is FQGTGA. This CDR3 spans 13 amino acids. The CDR3 coding sequence is TGTGCCAGCAGCCCTAACTCTGGAAACACCATATATTTT. The encoded protein is CASSPNSGNTIYF. Supplemented by reference TRBV7-3 and TRBJ1-3, the full variable domain reads GAGVSQTPSNKVTEKGKYVELRCDPISGHTALYWYRQSLGQGPEFLIYFQGTGAADDSGLPNDRFFAVRPEGSVSTLKIQRTERGDSAVYLCASSPNSGNTIYFGEGSWLTVV.

The rearrangement links TRBV6-6 to TRBJ2-5; 7 bases are shared with TRBD1. Per germline, CDR1 MNHNY and CDR2 SVGAGI (reference sequence). The trim removed 2 bases at V and 5 bases at J, leaving 5 bases unmatched. The CDR3 consists of 14 residues. The CDR3 DNA sequence: TGTGCCAGCAGTTACACGACAGGGCAGGAGACCCAGTACTTC. Amino acid sequence: CASSYTTGQETQYF.

The chain is built from TRBV7-8 and TRBJ2-7, with 7 bases that match TRBD1. The trim removed 1 base at V and 2 bases at J, leaving 5 bases unmatched. This CDR3 comprises 15 residues. Germline V gives CDR1 SGHVS, CDR2 FQNEAQ. CDR3 in amino acids: CASSLGGTAAYEQYF. CDR3 nucleotides: TGTGCCAGCAGCTTAGGAGGGACAGCCGCCTACGAGCAGTACTTC.

The chain uses TRBV18 and TRBJ2-5; D remains ambiguous. This CDR3 is 13 amino acids long. Germline CDR1 KGHSH, CDR2 LQKENI. Trimming left V 0 bases short and J 5 bases short, with 7 bases between. The CDR3 region is CASSPPLAETQYF. CDR3 coding DNA: TGTGCCAGCTCACCACCCCTGGCCGAGACCCAGTACTTC.

The chain uses TRBV6-5 and TRBJ2-3; 8 nucleotides align to TRBD2. The germline CDR1 and CDR2 sequences are MNHEY and SVGAGI. V trimming: 3 bases; J trimming: 9 bases; junction bases outside the gene matches: 2. The CDR3 consists of 12 residues. The CDR3 region has the DNA TGTGCCAGCAGTTATGCGGGGGGCACGCAGTATTTT. It codes for CASSYAGGTQYF.

In its sample, this clone was seen a few times. The chain couples TRBV25-1 to TRBJ1-4, with TRBD1 identical over 8 bases. Trimming cost V 3 bases and J 8 bases; bases outside gene matches: 11. CDR1 is MGHDK and CDR2 is SYGVNS in the germline V gene. This CDR3 has 16 amino acids. The CDR3 DNA follows: TGTGCCAGCAGTGATCCCCAACAGGGGGTGAGGGAAAAACTGTTTTTT. It is translated as CASSDPQQGVREKLFF.